This TCR beta chain was identified during a study of blood T cells in healthy people across ages. The amount of total RNA extracted per sample was at least 5.5 micrograms. A second PCR of about 7 to 12 cycles used a sample-barcoded 5' primer and a J-beta primer mix. TCRdb re-called the 5' RACE reads through MiXCR, storing one row per CDR3 protein. The sample contains 780,000 or so distinct CDR3 sequences, 20% to 25% of which appear only once. The CDR3 length is 18 residues. Trimming cost V 2 bases and J 7 bases, with 24 bases left between them. Germline CDR1 reads MDHEN; CDR2 reads SYDVKM. In addition, the sample was reused for a study of T cells of mothers and their children.

This clonotype was sampled from a boy younger than 18 in good health. What was sequenced was blood. The J gene is TRBJ2-4, the V gene TRBV28; D perhaps matches TRBD1 (7 bases). This CDR3 is CASSLAPKVGGGANIQYF. In DNA, the CDR3 is TGTGCCAGCAGTTTAGCGCCCAAAGTAGGAGGGGGCGCGAACATTCAGTACTTC. Full variable domain (rest looked up from reference TRBV28 and TRBJ2-4): DVKVTQSSRYLVKRTGEKVFLECVQDMDHENMFWYRQDPGLGLRLIYFSYDVKMKEKGDIPEGYSVSREKKERFSLILESASTNQTSMYLCASSLAPKVGGGANIQYFGAGTRLSVL.